A single sample is the source of the 14 T cell receptor beta chains below, sequenced in a study of cytomegalovirus exposure and HLA in healthy donors. Primers: 60 Vbeta forward and 13 Jbeta reverse. TCRdb's copy holds only in-frame clones and misses some; the assay was immunoSEQ multiplex PCR. Found here are around 76,000 clones, 70% of them singletons; the top ten hold more than 9.5%. Source material: PBMCs. Receptors were obtained from a woman between 50 and 59 years old in good health and CMV-seropositive.

This clone was counted a single time. The chain uses TRBV21-1 and TRBJ1-1; the table gives TRBD1 as D, unverified against the DNA. TRBV21-1 is a recognized pseudogene. The CDR3 extends over 14 amino acids. The CDR3 region has the DNA TGTGCCAGCAGCAAAGCAGCGACAGAGAGTGAAGCTTTCTTT. This gives the protein CASSKAATESEAFF.

This clone was detected a few times. The gene calls are TRBV6-6 and TRBJ2-2, with a possible D match to TRBD1 (6 bases). CDR3 length equals 14 residues. Trimming cost V 6 bases and J 1 base, with 9 bases left between them. Germline values: CDR1 MNHNY, CDR2 SVGAGI (reference sequence). The DNA for the CDR3 is TGTGCCAGCAGGAAGGGACAGAACACCGGGGAGCTGTTTTTT. Translation: CASRKGQNTGELFF.

The chain links TRBV5-4 to TRBJ2-5; the D is unclear. The CDR3 sequence is 14 residues long. V lost 1 base and J lost 4, with 11 bases in between. Germline loops: CDR1 SGHNT, CDR2 YYREEE (reference sequence). The CDR3 DNA reads as TGTGCCAGCAGCTTGTTTGCGGCCTCAGAGACCCAGTACTTC. It is translated as CASSLFAASETQYF.

This chain joins TRBV5-4 and TRBJ2-7; 11 bases fit TRBD1. This CDR3 is built from 15 residues. V dropped 4 bases and J dropped 3; count of bases not matched to a gene: 6. The germline gives CDR1 SGHNT, CDR2 YYREEE (reference sequence). This chain's CDR3 is CASSKGQGGDYEQYF. CDR3 bases: TGTGCCAGCAGCAAGGGACAGGGGGGGGACTACGAGCAGTACTTC.

The chain carries TRBV19 and TRBJ2-7, with 8 nucleotides matching TRBD2. Germline V gene sequence: CDR1 LNHDA, CDR2 SQIVND (reference sequence). The CDR3 is 16 amino acids. V was pared by 1 base and J by 4 bases, with 9 bases of the junction left unmatched. The CDR3 coding sequence is TGTGCCAGTAGTATAGGCGGGAGATCGGGAGGGTACGAGCAGTACTTC. It translates to CASSIGGRSGGYEQYF.

J is TRBJ2-1 and V is TRBV30; possible D gene TRBD2, 7 bases. The CDR3 extends over 15 amino acids. Germline CDR1 reads GTSNPN; CDR2 reads SVGIG (reference sequence). Trimming left V 4 bases short and J 0 bases short, with 13 bases between. CDR3 amino acids: CAWIKGGISYNEQFF. CDR3 in DNA: TGTGCCTGGATAAAGGGGGGGATCTCCTACAATGAGCAGTTCTTC.

The chain employs TRBV15 and TRBJ2-5; TRBD2 matches at 15 bases. J was trimmed by 4 bases and V by 3 bases; bases with no gene match: 6. The CDR3 is made up of 17 amino acids. Looked up from germline, CDR1 is LNHNV and CDR2 is YYDKDF (reference sequence). CDR3 loop: CATSSPGLAGGRETQYF. The DNA for the CDR3 is TGTGCCACCAGCAGCCCCGGACTAGCGGGGGGGCGAGAGACCCAGTACTTC.

With respect to this clone: Additional DNA sequences in this sample encode the identical CDR3. The V and J genes are TRBV5-4 and TRBJ2-5; 8 nucleotides agree with TRBD1. This CDR3 has 15 amino acids. Per germline, CDR1 SGHNT and CDR2 YYREEE (reference sequence). With V trimmed by 8 bases and J by 4 bases, 13 bases remained unmatched. The CDR3: CASSQPQGARETQYF. The CDR3 DNA is TGTGCCAGTAGCCAACCTCAGGGGGCGCGAGAGACCCAGTACTTC.

This chain joins TRBV7-2 and TRBJ2-3; no clear D gene. Trimming took 4 bases from V and 6 from J, leaving 11 bases between them. Per germline, CDR1 SGHTA and CDR2 FQGNSA. CDR3 length: 13 residues. The DNA of the CDR3 is TGTGCCAGCAGCTCGGCGGTGCGTGATACGCAGTATTTT. Encoded protein: CASSSAVRDTQYF.

The rearrangement links TRBV18 to TRBJ1-5; D gene uncertain. Germline V gene sequence: CDR1 KGHSH, CDR2 LQKENI. Deletions cut 1 base from V and 0 bases from J, with 4 bases between. This CDR3 is 14 amino acids long. The CDR3 is CASSPLYSNQPQHF. For the CDR3, the DNA is TGTGCCAGCTCACCACTCTATAGCAATCAGCCCCAGCATTTT.

This clone was picked up a small number of times. V and J are TRBV9 and TRBJ2-2; 9 positions agree with TRBD2. J lost 5 bases, V lost 5 bases, and 7 bases had no gene match. The CDR3 loop spans 15 amino acids. Germline CDR1 and CDR2: SGDLS and YYNGEE. CDR3 sequence: CASSVGTSTTGELFF. The CDR3 nucleotides are TGTGCCAGCAGTGTGGGGACTAGCACAACCGGGGAGCTGTTTTTT.

This chain links TRBV27 with TRBJ1-1; maybe TRBD1 (5 bases). The germline V gene has CDR1 MNHEY and CDR2 SMNVEV (reference sequence). The V end was cut by 0 bases, the J end by 1 base, with 9 bases between. The CDR3 has 15 amino acids. CDR3 nucleotides: TGTGCCAGCAGTTTATCGCGCCAGGGGAACACTGAAGCTTTCTTT. This gives the protein CASSLSRQGNTEAFF.

The chain combines TRBV29-1 with TRBJ1-2; 8 nucleotides match TRBD1. V dropped 6 bases and J dropped 13; count of bases not matched to a gene: 10. The germline V gene encodes CDR1 SQVTM and CDR2 ANQGSEA. The CDR3 covers 11 residues. The CDR3 loop reads CSVDGQGSATF. The CDR3 coding sequence is TGCAGCGTAGACGGACAGGGCTCGGCCACCTTC.

The chain carries TRBV7-7 and TRBJ2-2; tentative D call: TRBD1 (5 bases). V lost 6 bases to trimming and J lost 3 bases, with 8 bases between them. This CDR3 is built from 13 residues. CDR1 and CDR2 from the germline V gene are SSHAT and FNYEAQ (reference sequence). CDR3 in amino acids: CASSQGDTGELFF. DNA of the CDR3: TGTGCCAGCAGTCAGGGTGACACCGGGGAGCTGTTTTTT.